The subject of this entry is one TCR beta chain. The antigen is unknown. This same CDR3 is encoded by further DNA sequences in the sample. This sample was included in a study of T cell responses to AZD1222 COVID-19 vaccine. Study-wide results and caveats: Regions left unmutated in variants are reportedly the target of nearly half of spike-specific TCRs. There were mostly white British donors and more females than males, and clonal diversity was possibly underestimated. Just five to seven people given AZD1222 tested seropositive at baseline. Recipients of two AZD1222 doses showed rising Spike-specific TCR breadth and depth.

Sequenced by immunoSEQ multiplex PCR; TCRdb stores in-frame clones only, minus some. The repertoire has hundreds of thousands of clones, 85% to 95% of them found once; the top ten carry 1%. The germline V gene has CDR1 GTSNPN and CDR2 SVGIG (reference sequence). The CDR3 is 12 residues long. V was trimmed by 2 bases and J by 3 bases, leaving 7 bases between them. The receptor comes from an adult in good health. The specimen comprised peripheral blood, sampled on day 0 of MenACWY control vaccination. The rearrangement links TRBV30 to TRBJ1-2; tentative D call: TRBD1 (5 bases). The CDR3 here is CAWSRGDYGYTF. CDR3 nucleotides: TGTGCCTGGAGTAGAGGGGACTATGGCTACACCTTC.